The rows below give T cell receptor beta chains drawn from one sample of a study of blood T cell repertoires in COVID-19. Profiling relied on immunoSEQ multiplex PCR, and the TCRdb table lists in-frame clones only, not all of them. The table shows around 130,000 clones, with around 81% occurring only once. The sequenced sample was peripheral blood. The source is a man aged 40-49 years with active or convalescent COVID-19. Each CDR3 is given with its conserved first and last residue. A D gene is named only where the DNA matches it firmly. Some rows have no size entry. The others give once, few or many, or a class for an expanded clone.

clone size,J gene,V gene,CDR3 length,D gene,CDR3 DNA,CDR3 protein
-,TRBJ2-2,TRBV3-1/TRBV3-2,15,TRBD1,TGTGCCAGCAGACACACGGACAGGGGTGCCGGGGAGCTGTTTTTT,CASRHTDRGAGELFF
-,TRBJ1-3,TRBV6-2/TRBV6-3,15,-,TGTGCCAGCACCCCACTGGACACGCCTGGAAACACCATATATTTT,CASTPLDTPGNTIYF
-,TRBJ2-1,TRBV27,17,TRBD2,TGTGCCAGAACCAAAATGGGCGGGGGGGCACCCTACAATGAGCAGTTCTTC,CARTKMGGGAPYNEQFF
-,TRBJ2-7,TRBV7-3,12,-,TGTGCCAGCAGCTCTACAGCTGGGGAGCAGTACTTC,CASSSTAGEQYF
-,TRBJ2-2,TRBV6-5,15,TRBD1,TGTGCCAGCCGGCAGACAGGGGGGAACACCGGGGAGCTGTTTTTT,CASRQTGGNTGELFF
-,TRBJ1-1,TRBV6-6,16,-,TGTGCCAGCAGTTACTCGATAGCCGGGAAAGACACTGAAGCTTTCTTT,CASSYSIAGKDTEAFF
-,TRBJ1-3,TRBV5-1,13,-,TGCGCCAGCAGCGGTTTGGCAGGAAACACCATATATTTT,CASSGLAGNTIYF
-,TRBJ1-6,TRBV12-3/TRBV12-4,13,TRBD1,TGTGCCAGCAGTTTTCAGGGGGATTCACCCCTCCACTTT,CASSFQGDSPLHF
-,TRBJ2-2,TRBV5-6,15,-,TGTGCCAGCAGCTCTGACAGGTTGAACACCGGGGAGCTGTTTTTT,CASSSDRLNTGELFF
-,TRBJ2-5,TRBV5-1,16,-,TGCGCCAGCAGCTTGGATGCGAGGCGGGACCAAGAGACCCAGTACTTC,CASSLDARRDQETQYF
-,TRBJ1-3,TRBV4-1,13,-,TGCGCCAGCAGCCCAGGACAGAGAAACACCATATATTTT,CASSPGQRNTIYF
once,TRBJ1-2,TRBV2,12,-,TGTGCCAGCCAGGGGAATTCATATGGCTACACCTTC,CASQGNSYGYTF
-,TRBJ2-5,TRBV6-1,18,TRBD1,TGTGCCAGCAGGGAAGACCGAGTAGACAGGGGTATGGGTGAGACCCAGTACTTC,CASREDRVDRGMGETQYF
-,TRBJ1-5,TRBV19,17,-,TGTGCCAGTAGTATAGACCCAACAGGCGTGAGAAATCAGCCCCAGCATTTT,CASSIDPTGVRNQPQHF
few,TRBJ2-3,TRBV18,13,-,TGTGCCAGCTCACAAACAGGCACAGATACGCAGTATTTT,CASSQTGTDTQYF
-,TRBJ2-2,TRBV3-1/TRBV3-2,14,-,TGTGCCAGCAGCCCCCAGGGGAACACCGGGGAGCTGTTTTTT,CASSPQGNTGELFF
-,TRBJ2-6,TRBV7-6,16,-,TGTGCCAGCAGCTTAGCCCCTCCTTCTGGGGCCAACGTCCTGACTTTC,CASSLAPPSGANVLTF
-,TRBJ1-1,TRBV12-3/TRBV12-4,13,-,TGTGCCAGCAGTACAACAGAGAACACTGAAGCTTTCTTT,CASSTTENTEAFF
-,TRBJ1-1,TRBV5-5,18,-,TGTGCCAGCAGCTTGTTGGCGGAGTCCAGACCTTCGAACACTGAAGCTTTCTTT,CASSLLAESRPSNTEAFF
-,TRBJ2-6,TRBV5-1,14,-,TGCGCCAGCAGCTCGGGGTCTGGGGCCAACGTCCTGACTTTC,CASSSGSGANVLTF
few,TRBJ1-1,TRBV12-3/TRBV12-4,13,-,TGTGCCAGCAGTTATCCAGAAAACACTGAAGCTTTCTTT,CASSYPENTEAFF
-,TRBJ1-5,TRBV6-1,14,-,TGTGCCAGCAGTGATATAAATAGCAATCAGCCCCAGCATTTT,CASSDINSNQPQHF
-,TRBJ2-3,TRBV9,18,TRBD2,TGTGCCAGCAGCGTGGAGAGCGGGGGGGCCCGGGGCACAGATACGCAGTATTTT,CASSVESGGARGTDTQYF